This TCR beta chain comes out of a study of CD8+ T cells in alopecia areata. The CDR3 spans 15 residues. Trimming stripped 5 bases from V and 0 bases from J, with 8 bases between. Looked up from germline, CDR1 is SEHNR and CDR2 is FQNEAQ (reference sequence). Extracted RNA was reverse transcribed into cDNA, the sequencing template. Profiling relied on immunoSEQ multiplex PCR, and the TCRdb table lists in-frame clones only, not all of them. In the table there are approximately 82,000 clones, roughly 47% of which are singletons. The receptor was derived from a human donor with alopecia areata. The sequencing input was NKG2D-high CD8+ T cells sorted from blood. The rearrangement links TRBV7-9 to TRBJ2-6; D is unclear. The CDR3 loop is CASSTVASGANVLTF. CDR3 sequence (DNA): TGTGCCAGCAGCACCGTGGCCTCTGGGGCCAACGTCCTGACTTTC.